This T cell receptor (beta chain) was observed in a study of T cell clonotyping in hematopoietic cell transplantation. To note about this clone: Its specificity is unknown.

This table comes from immunoSEQ multiplex PCR, and its TCRdb copy is limited to in-frame clones, with some not included. The data show 4,500 to 5,000 clones, with about 90% seen just once and under 6% held by the top ten. CDR3 length: 13 amino acids. Looked up from germline, CDR1 is SGHTA and CDR2 is FQGNSA. V dropped 6 bases and J dropped 4 bases, with 11 bases sitting between them. Study observations and caveats: Graft donor and pretransplant recipient Inverse Simpson Index values predicted broader posttransplant TCR diversity. Recipient TCR diversity dropped after transplant; expanded clonotypes rose from day 30 to 180. CD4 and CD8 repertoire contributions could not be separated without sorting.

J is TRBJ2-3 and V is TRBV7-2; D is ambiguous. Input material: peripheral blood mononuclear cells. The sequence came from a man in his forties or fifties in good health. Some clones in this sample may be carry-over from other donors' samples. CDR3 sequence: CASSPFNPDTQYF. The CDR3 coding sequence is TGTGCCAGCAGTCCCTTTAACCCAGATACGCAGTATTTT.